This TCR beta chain originates from a study of T cells in localized non-small cell lung cancer. Study-level points and caveats: Heterogeneity cannot be ruled out, as sequencing used one tumor region only.

Clones were read by immunoSEQ multiplex PCR, and TCRdb kept only the in-frame ones, dropping some. This sample carries fewer than 40,000 clones, approximately 80% of them seen once, and the ten largest clones take less than 45%. CDR1 and CDR2 from the germline V gene are SGHTA and FQGNSA. The CDR3 is 15 residues long. The V and J ends lost 5 bases and 5 bases, in that order; junction bases with no gene match: 8. Remarks on this clone: As yet, its antigen is unknown.

This TCR derives from a male donor aged 60 or over with stage II squamous cell lung carcinoma. The V gene is TRBV7-2, the J gene TRBJ2-5; 10 bases line up with TRBD2. The sequencing here drew on peripheral blood, taken before any cancer treatment. The CDR3 sequence: CASSRSGGARETQYF. In DNA form, the CDR3 reads TGTGCCAGCAGCCGGAGCGGGGGGGCCAGGGAGACCCAGTACTTC. Using reference TRBV7-2 and TRBJ2-5 for the parts outside the CDR3, the full variable domain is GAGVSQSPSNKVTEKGKDVELRCDPISGHTALYWYRQSLGQGLEFLIYFQGNSAPDKSGLPSDRFSAERTGGSVSTLTIQRTQQEDSAVYLCASSRSGGARETQYFGPGTRLLVL.